One sample yielded the 22 T cell receptor beta chains listed below, sequenced in a study of T cells after yellow fever vaccination. In TCRdb, the 5' RACE reads were re-called with MiXCR into one record per CDR3 protein. The sample has 250,000 to 400,000 distinct CDR3 sequences, approximately 4% seen once. The input for sequencing was PBMCs, taken 15 days after the yellow fever booster vaccination. The source of these receptors is a young man who received the YFV17D yellow fever vaccine.

This rearrangement joins TRBV20-1 to TRBJ2-7, with TRBD2 matching over 8 bases. The CDR3 totals 13 residues. V lost 5 bases, J lost 4 bases, and 7 bases stayed unmatched. CDR1 and CDR2 (germline): DFQATT, SNEGSKA (reference sequence). This CDR3 reads CSAFRGGGYEQYF. In DNA form, the CDR3 reads TGCAGTGCTTTCCGGGGGGGAGGGTACGAGCAGTACTTC.

This clonotype was recorded many times. This chain uses TRBV5-1 with TRBJ2-3; 13 bases fit TRBD2. The CDR3 has 16 amino acids. V shed 4 bases and J 3 bases; nucleotides not matched to a gene: 5. The germline CDR1 and CDR2 sequences are SGHRS and YFSETQ. The CDR3 DNA reads TGCGCCAGCAGCCGACTAGCGGGGGGAGATACAGATACGCAGTATTTT. As protein: CASSRLAGGDTDTQYF.

This clonotype was detected ten times or more. The gene calls are TRBV4-1 and TRBJ2-7; tentative D call: TRBD2 (6 bases). The germline CDR1 and CDR2 sequences are MGHRA and YSYEKL. Trimming removed 4 bases from V and 5 bases from J, with 12 bases in between. This CDR3 comprises 13 residues. Here the CDR3 DNA reads TGCGCCAGCAGCCCGTCGGGGGTTGACGAGCAGTACGTC. Its translation: CASSPSGVDEQYV.

This clonotype was observed a few times. The rearrangement links TRBV29-1 to TRBJ2-3, with D perhaps matching TRBD1 (8 bases). Looked up from germline, CDR1 is SQVTM and CDR2 is ANQGSEA. Trimming took off 7 bases at V and 3 bases at J, with 17 bases between the two ends. The CDR3 contains 14 residues. CDR3 coding DNA: TGCAGCGGTGCCCTACAGGGGGGGACAGATACGCAGTATTTT. This sequence encodes CSGALQGGTDTQYF.

This clonotype was detected a few times. J is TRBJ1-3 and V is TRBV10-3, with D uncertain. The germline gives CDR1 ENHRY, CDR2 SYGVKD. The CDR3 extends over 14 amino acids. The V and J ends lost 5 bases and 0 bases respectively, with 8 bases between them. The CDR3 DNA reads as TGTGCCATCAGTTCCGGGAACTCTGGAAACACCATATATTTT. Amino acid sequence: CAISSGNSGNTIYF.

This clonotype has just a few counts. The rearrangement uses TRBV28 and TRBJ2-1, with D possibly being TRBD1 (6 bases). The V end was cut by 7 bases, the J end by 0 bases, with 16 bases between. This CDR3 has 16 amino acids. CDR1 MDHEN and CDR2 SYDVKM come from the germline V gene. The DNA of the CDR3 is TGTGCCAGCAAGGGGGAGACAGCGAGCTCCTACAATGAGCAGTTCTTC. Translated: CASKGETASSYNEQFF.

This clonotype was seen repeatedly, ten times or more. The chain combines TRBV20-1 with TRBJ1-1; D gene uncertain. Germline V gene sequence: CDR1 DFQATT, CDR2 SNEGSKA (reference sequence). V lost 3 bases, J lost 1 base, and 12 bases lay in between. The CDR3 covers 14 residues. The CDR3 protein is CSASSVFTNTEAFF. The CDR3 bases are TGCAGTGCTAGTAGTGTGTTCACGAACACTGAAGCTTTCTTT.

The chain has TRBV5-1 and TRBJ2-5; D tentatively reads TRBD1 or TRBD2 (6 bases each). The CDR3 has 15 amino acids. The germline gives CDR1 SGHRS, CDR2 YFSETQ. V was pared by 0 bases and J by 9 bases, with 18 bases between. CDR3 sequence reads: CASSLASAPGEAQYF. CDR3 in DNA: TGCGCCAGCAGCTTGGCTTCGGCCCCAGGGGAGGCCCAGTACTTC.

The V call is TRBV10-3, the J call TRBJ2-7, with D possibly TRBD2 on 6 matching bases. Germline V gene lookup returns CDR1 ENHRY and CDR2 SYGVKD. Trimming shortened V by 4 bases and J by 0 bases, and 10 bases separated the two germline ends. This CDR3 is 14 amino acids long. CDR3 sequence: CAISGAGSSYEQYF. CDR3 DNA sequence: TGTGCCATCAGTGGGGCGGGAAGCTCCTACGAGCAGTACTTC.

This clonotype was counted many times. The genes are TRBV5-1 and TRBJ1-1; a possible D gene is TRBD1 (6 bases). CDR1 is SGHRS, CDR2 YFSETQ, per germline. The CDR3 contains 14 residues. Trimming removed 6 bases from V and 3 bases from J, with 15 bases in between. The CDR3 protein is CASTPQGSDTEAFF. In nucleotides, the CDR3 is TGCGCCAGCACACCTCAGGGGTCGGACACTGAAGCTTTCTTT.

This clonotype has ten or more counts. The rearrangement links TRBV9 to TRBJ1-1; D uncertain. Trimming removed 4 bases at V and 2 bases at J, with 12 bases between. Germline lookup yields CDR1 SGDLS and CDR2 YYNGEE. CDR3 length equals 14 residues. CDR3 nucleotides: TGTGCCAGCAGCCCGCATGGCAGAAACACTGAAGCTTTCTTT. As protein: CASSPHGRNTEAFF.

This clonotype was picked up many times. This chain uses TRBV7-9 with TRBJ2-1, with 7 bases matching TRBD2. Unmatched junction bases numbered 3, after V lost 3 bases and J lost 4 bases. The CDR3 covers 14 residues. Germline CDR1 SEHNR, CDR2 FQNEAQ (reference sequence). Here the CDR3 reads CASSLSGVYNEQFF. CDR3 DNA sequence: TGTGCCAGCAGCTTGAGCGGGGTGTACAATGAGCAGTTCTTC.

A few counts support this clonotype. The chain employs TRBV7-2 and TRBJ1-4; D remains unclear. The V end was cut by 1 base, the J end by 5 bases, with 8 bases between. The CDR3 has 14 residues. Germline V lookup: CDR1 SGHTA, CDR2 FQGNSA. The CDR3 sequence is CASSLDHNNEKLFF. CDR3 DNA: TGTGCCAGCAGCTTAGACCACAACAATGAAAAACTGTTTTTT.

This clonotype has ten or more counts. The chain has TRBV7-9 and TRBJ2-1; the match to TRBD1 covers 8 bases. V gave up 2 bases and J gave up 2 bases; unmatched junction bases: 5. The CDR3 contains 16 residues. Germline lookup yields CDR1 SEHNR and CDR2 FQNEAQ (reference sequence). CDR3 nucleotides: TGTGCCAGCAGCTTACTCTACAGGGGGGCCTACAATGAGCAGTTCTTC. Protein sequence: CASSLLYRGAYNEQFF. Filled out from reference TRBV7-9 and TRBJ2-1, the complete variable domain reads DTGVSQNPRHKITKRGQNVTFRCDPISEHNRLYWYRQTLGQGPEFLTYFQNEAQLEKSRLLSDRFSAERPKGSFSTLEIQRTEQGDSAMYLCASSLLYRGAYNEQFFGPGTRLTVL.

Many counts were recorded for this clonotype. The rearrangement joins TRBV6-6 to TRBJ2-3; D is possibly TRBD1 (5 bases). The V end was cut by 7 bases, the J end by 5 bases, with 19 bases between. Looked up from germline, CDR1 is MNHNY and CDR2 is SVGAGI (reference sequence). The CDR3 contains 15 residues. The CDR3 sequence: CASNLLTGAGDTQYF. CDR3 nucleotide sequence: TGTGCCAGCAACCTACTCACAGGTGCAGGAGATACGCAGTATTTT.

This chain uses TRBV12-5 with TRBJ2-3; a possible D gene is TRBD2 (5 bases). The CDR3 runs 13 residues. Germline V gene data show CDR1 as LGHNT and CDR2 as FRNRAP. The V gene lost 7 bases and the J gene lost 2 bases, with 10 bases spanning the gap. Here the CDR3 reads CASEERNTDTQYF. In DNA form, the CDR3 reads TGTGCTAGTGAGGAGCGGAACACAGATACGCAGTATTTT.

The chain has TRBV12-3 or TRBV12-4 and TRBJ2-3; tentative D call: TRBD2 (6 bases). The CDR3 contains 14 residues. The V end was cut by 5 bases, the J end by 2 bases, with 11 bases between. The CDR3 region has the DNA TGTGCCAGCAGTCCGGGGACTCCCACAGATACGCAGTATTTT. Translation gives CASSPGTPTDTQYF.

The CDR3: CSASLGTSTDTQYF. The CDR3 coding sequence is TGCAGTGCTAGTCTTGGTACCAGCACAGATACGCAGTATTTT. The V and J genes are TRBV20-1 and TRBJ2-3; D gene ambiguous. Germline CDR1 reads DFQATT; CDR2 reads SNEGSKA (reference sequence). Deletions cut 3 bases from V and 0 bases from J, with 10 bases between. This CDR3 spans 14 amino acids.

This clonotype has more than one count but fewer than ten. The chain uses TRBV24-1 and TRBJ2-3, with D maybe TRBD2 (5 bases). Germline V gives CDR1 KGHDR, CDR2 SFDVKD. With 9 bases removed from V and 6 bases from J, the gap between germline ends came to 9 bases. The CDR3 has 11 amino acids. This CDR3 reads CATEAADTQYF. CDR3 sequence (DNA): TGTGCCACCGAAGCGGCTGATACGCAGTATTTT.

This clonotype was counted only a few times. The V call is TRBV6-1, the J call TRBJ1-5, with 8 bases lining up with TRBD1. J lost 2 bases, V lost 6 bases, and 6 bases had no gene match. This CDR3 spans 15 amino acids. CDR1 is MNHNS and CDR2 is SASEGT in the germline V gene. The CDR3 nucleotides are TGTGCCAGCAGAGGACAGGGCTTGGGCAATCAGCCCCAGCATTTT. Amino acids: CASRGQGLGNQPQHF.

The chain uses TRBV12-3 or TRBV12-4 and TRBJ1-4; D is perhaps TRBD1 (5 bases). Trimming cost V 6 bases and J 8 bases, with 16 bases left between them. CDR3 length: 14 amino acids. As DNA, the CDR3 is TGTGCCAGCAGACTCGGGGCGGGGAACGAAAAACTGTTTTTT. Amino acids: CASRLGAGNEKLFF.

The chain is built from TRBV7-9 and TRBJ2-3, with D uncertain. Germline CDR1 and CDR2: SEHNR and FQNEAQ (reference sequence). V was trimmed by 6 bases and J by 1 base, leaving 11 bases between them. CDR3 size: 14 residues. The CDR3 DNA reads as TGTGCCAGCAGTTTCGGACCTGGCACAGATACGCAGTATTTT. Its translation is CASSFGPGTDTQYF.